This T cell receptor beta chain was profiled in a study of T cells after posttransplantation cyclophosphamide. Study outcomes and limitations: Later blood repertoires were often dominated by clones from the donor CD8+ memory compartment. TRB clonality was highly associated with recipient CMV seropositivity and reactivation.

Some clones are missing from TCRdb's copy, which holds only in-frame ones; the method was immunoSEQ multiplex PCR. The repertoire has some 16,000 clones, around 82% of them found once; the top ten carry less than 6.5%. The CDR3 loop spans 14 amino acids. Germline-derived CDR1 and CDR2 are SGHTA and FQGTGA. The V and J ends lost 3 bases and 7 bases, in that order; junction bases with no gene match: 9. As regards this clone: What it binds is not known.

Methotrexate plus calcineurin inhibitor accompanied controls' myeloablative marrow transplants; sampling was 1 year later. This chain connects TRBV7-3 to TRBJ2-7; the match to TRBD2 covers 7 bases. This clonotype was sampled from a young adult male patient who received an allogeneic stem cell transplant from a related donor, was CMV-positive, and had no GVHD. Some T cells may be the graft donor's. The sample here was PBMCs, taken 350 to 400 days after allogeneic stem cell transplant with calcineurin inhibitor and methotrexate. The CDR3 DNA sequence: TGTGCCAGCAGCTTGGAGGGAGGGCCGAAGGAGCAGTACTTC. Encoded protein: CASSLEGGPKEQYF.